These T cell receptor beta chains were read from a single sample in a study of blood T cell repertoires in COVID-19. Sequencing used immunoSEQ multiplex PCR; TCRdb keeps in-frame clones, though not all of them. The sample gives about 260,000 clones, almost 90% of which show up once; 11% is in the top ten. What was sequenced was peripheral blood. The source is a woman younger than 45 with COVID-19, enrolled during active disease. The CDR3 runs from the conserved cysteine through the conserved F or W. D genes are given only for firm matches. Clone size is shown for a subset of rows, as once, few, many or a class of expanded clone.

j_call clone_size d_call v_call cdr3_aa cdr3_nt
TRBJ1-5 NA NA TRBV30 CAWGKELGLSPQHF TGTGCCTGGGGTAAGGAGTTGGGGCTCTCGCCCCAGCATTTT
TRBJ1-4 few TRBD1 TRBV5-1 CASSLETGISNEKLFF TGCGCCAGCAGCTTGGAGACAGGGATATCTAATGAAAAACTGTTTTTT
TRBJ1-4 once NA TRBV19 CASRRNSPNEKLFF TGTGCCAGTAGGCGGAACTCCCCTAATGAAAAACTGTTTTTT
TRBJ1-1 NA NA TRBV10-3 CAIRKTPNTEAFF TGTGCCATCAGGAAGACACCGAACACTGAAGCTTTCTTT
TRBJ2-1 NA TRBD2 TRBV9 CASSTSAGGSYNEQFF TGTGCCAGCAGCACCTCTGCGGGAGGGAGCTACAATGAGCAGTTCTTC
TRBJ2-5 NA NA TRBV9 CASSVGGLQETQYF TGTGCCAGCAGCGTAGGCGGCCTCCAAGAGACCCAGTACTTC
TRBJ1-2 NA NA TRBV7-9 CASSGSRGPYGYTF TGTGCCAGCTCAGGATCGCGGGGGCCCTATGGCTACACCTTC
TRBJ1-1 NA NA TRBV12-3/TRBV12-4 CASSLRAGTEAFF TGTGCCAGCAGTCTCAGGGCTGGAACTGAAGCTTTCTTT
TRBJ2-2 once NA TRBV11-2 CASSLQVLGTGELFF TGTGCCAGCAGCTTACAGGTTCTGGGCACCGGGGAGCTGTTTTTT
TRBJ2-7 NA NA TRBV5-1 CASSSDTYEQYF TGCGCCAGCAGCTCCGACACCTACGAGCAGTACTTC
TRBJ2-7 NA TRBD2 TRBV19 CARTSGRDDAYEQYF TGTGCCAGGACTAGCGGGAGGGATGACGCCTACGAGCAGTACTTC
TRBJ1-5 NA NA TRBV29-1 CSVVWDINQPQHF TGCAGCGTTGTCTGGGACATCAATCAGCCCCAGCATTTT
TRBJ1-4 NA TRBD1 TRBV6-5 CASSAQGAHEKLFF TGTGCCAGCAGCGCACAGGGGGCGCATGAAAAACTGTTTTTT
TRBJ2-2 NA TRBD2 TRBV28 CASSPPGLGRVGELFF TGTGCCAGCAGTCCCCCGGGACTAGGGCGTGTCGGGGAGCTGTTTTTT
TRBJ2-2 NA TRBD1 TRBV30 CAWSVGTGVTGELFF TGTGCCTGGAGTGTGGGGACAGGGGTTACCGGGGAGCTGTTTTTT
TRBJ2-1 once NA TRBV27 CASTPRGGGEIRNEQFF TGTGCCAGCACCCCGCGGGGTGGGGGAGAAATTAGGAATGAGCAGTTCTTC
TRBJ2-1 NA TRBD2 TRBV2 CASSPQRGSYNEQFF TGTGCCAGCAGTCCCCAGCGGGGGTCCTACAATGAGCAGTTCTTC
TRBJ2-5 NA NA TRBV5-6 CASSWGVGKPQETQYF TGTGCCAGCAGCTGGGGAGTAGGGAAACCTCAAGAGACCCAGTACTTC
TRBJ2-7 NA NA TRBV27 CASSRLDEQYF TGTGCCAGCAGTCGACTAGACGAGCAGTACTTC
TRBJ2-1 NA NA TRBV5-1 CASSLTSSSYNEQFF TGCGCCAGCAGCTTGACTAGCTCTTCCTACAATGAGCAGTTCTTC
TRBJ1-5 few NA TRBV1 CTSSQAPTKHF TGCACCAGCAGCCAAGCGCCCACTAAGCATTTT
TRBJ2-7 NA TRBD1 TRBV4-1 CASSYRGPMTYEQYF TGCGCCAGCAGCTACAGGGGGCCGATGACCTACGAGCAGTACTTC
TRBJ2-1 NA NA TRBV21-1 CASYKQGGQTYNEQFF TGTGCCAGCTACAAACAGGGAGGGCAAACCTACAATGAGCAGTTCTTC
TRBJ1-4 NA TRBD1 TRBV5-4 CASSLGQGAEKLFF TGTGCCAGCAGCTTGGGACAGGGGGCTGAAAAACTGTTTTTT
TRBJ1-5 NA NA TRBV7-2 CASSPGPGRGNQPQHF TGTGCCAGCAGCCCCGGACCGGGGAGAGGCAATCAGCCCCAGCATTTT
TRBJ2-4 NA TRBD1 TRBV6-1 CASSEVSRDRGQLTKNIQYF TGTGCCAGCAGTGAAGTATCCCGGGACAGGGGCCAGTTAACCAAAAACATTCAGTACTTC
TRBJ2-1 NA TRBD1 TRBV29-1 CSVVPFGTGAYNEQFF TGCAGCGTCGTCCCTTTCGGGACAGGGGCCTACAATGAGCAGTTCTTC
TRBJ2-2 once TRBD2 TRBV9 CASSVSSGRNTGELFF TGTGCCAGCAGCGTATCTAGCGGGAGAAACACCGGGGAGCTGTTTTTT
TRBJ2-2 NA NA TRBV7-2 CASTRTGTTGELFF TGTGCCAGCACCCGGACGGGAACCACCGGGGAGCTGTTTTTT
TRBJ1-6 NA NA TRBV28 CASTENSSYNSPLHF TGTGCCAGCACCGAGAATAGCTCCTATAATTCACCCCTCCACTTT
TRBJ2-1 NA NA TRBV20-1 CSARYSEQFF TGCAGTGCTAGGTATAGTGAGCAGTTCTTC
TRBJ1-3 NA TRBD1 TRBV27 CASSLNRGAGNTIYF TGTGCCAGCAGCTTAAACAGGGGAGCAGGAAACACCATATATTTT
TRBJ2-1 NA NA TRBV5-6 CASSLSGIKGQFF TGTGCCAGCAGCTTGTCAGGGATAAAAGGGCAGTTCTTC
TRBJ2-7 NA NA TRBV27 CASRALIASYEQYF TGTGCCAGCAGAGCCCTAATCGCCTCCTACGAGCAGTACTTC
TRBJ1-1 NA TRBD1 TRBV28 CASRTRQGTMNTEAFF TGTGCCAGCAGGACCAGACAGGGGACGATGAACACTGAAGCTTTCTTT
TRBJ1-4 NA NA TRBV28 CASSTTPNGRREGKLFF TGTGCCAGCAGTACCACCCCCAACGGACGGAGGGAGGGAAAACTGTTTTTT
TRBJ1-5 NA NA TRBV29-1 CSVVRRVSNQPQHF TGCAGCGTTGTTAGGCGGGTGAGCAATCAGCCCCAGCATTTT
TRBJ2-7 NA TRBD1 TRBV5-4 CASSLRDRTHYEQYF TGTGCCAGCAGCTTGAGGGACAGGACCCATTACGAGCAGTACTTC
TRBJ1-2 NA TRBD1 TRBV27 CASSPSTGGPYGYTF TGTGCCAGCAGTCCTTCGACAGGGGGCCCCTATGGCTACACCTTC
TRBJ2-7 NA NA TRBV25-1 CASSERTSHEQYF TGTGCCAGCAGTGAGCGGACAAGCCACGAGCAGTACTTC
TRBJ1-2 NA NA TRBV7-9 CASSLSGGRITYGYTF TGTGCCAGCAGCTTGTCCGGGGGGCGGATTACCTATGGCTACACCTTC
TRBJ1-5 once NA TRBV30 CAWSVPAGAALNQPQHF TGTGCCTGGAGTGTACCGGCAGGGGCCGCTTTAAATCAGCCCCAGCATTTT